Shown below are 23 T cell receptor beta chains from a single sample sequenced in a study of shared clonotypes between healthy human individuals. Generated by immunoSEQ multiplex PCR, the TCRdb table keeps only in-frame clones and is missing some. The sample shows millions of clones, about 92% of them seen only once. Source material: naive CD4+ T cells sorted from blood. Subset reported: CD45RA+ positively selected. The receptors originated from a young man in good health.

Of note for this clone: This sample also contains other DNA sequences that code for the same CDR3. The CDR3 coding sequence is TGTGCCAGCAGGACTAGCTCCTACGAGCAGTACTTC. It yields the protein CASRTSSYEQYF. V is TRBV6-1 and J is TRBJ2-7; D possibly corresponds to TRBD2 (6 bases). CDR1 and CDR2 (germline): MNHNS, SASEGT. V was cut by 6 bases and J by 0 bases, with 6 bases left in between. The CDR3 consists of 12 residues.

The V and J genes are TRBV4-3 and TRBJ2-4, with D perhaps TRBD1 (5 bases). Germline V CDR1 and CDR2: LGHNA, YSLEER. Trimming cost V 0 bases and J 7 bases, with 10 bases left between them. This CDR3 region has 14 residues. This CDR3 is CASSQDQTGNIQYF. The CDR3 DNA reads TGCGCCAGCAGCCAAGATCAAACAGGCAACATTCAGTACTTC.

The rearrangement uses TRBV5-8 and TRBJ1-4; TRBD1 agrees at 10 bases. After removal of 4 bases from V and 7 bases from J, the junction contained 4 bases not matched to a gene. Germline loops: CDR1 SGHTS, CDR2 YDEGEE. The CDR3 sequence is 14 residues long. The CDR3 DNA follows: TGTGCCAGCAGCCACCGGGACAGGGGTGAAAAACTGTTTTTT. Translating it yields CASSHRDRGEKLFF.

This clone was seen just once. This same CDR3 is encoded by further DNA sequences in the sample. CDR3 sequence reads: CASSLAGREKLFF. CDR3 sequence (DNA): TGTGCCAGCAGCTTGGCCGGGCGAGAAAAACTGTTTTTT. V usage is TRBV5-5 and J usage is TRBJ1-4; D gene ambiguous. The CDR3 covers 13 residues. CDR1 and CDR2 from the germline V gene are SGHKS and YYEKEE (reference sequence). The V end lost 0 bases, the J end lost 8 bases, and 8 bases lay between the germline ends.

The rearrangement joins TRBV5-1 to TRBJ2-7, with D unclear. Trimming removed 0 bases from V and 7 bases from J, with 14 bases in between. CDR1 and CDR2 from the germline V gene are SGHRS and YFSETQ. The CDR3 sequence is 14 residues long. The CDR3 nucleotides read TGCGCCAGCAGCTTGGGACTCTCTCCTTTGGAGCAGTACTTC. It codes for CASSLGLSPLEQYF.

The V and J genes are TRBV10-2 and TRBJ1-1, with D unclear. Germline lookup yields CDR1 WSHSY and CDR2 SAAADI. The CDR3 totals 15 residues. V lost 0 bases and J 1 base, leaving 9 bases between the germline ends. The DNA of the CDR3 is TGCGCCAGCAGTGAGTCAGGCAGTAAGAACACTGAAGCTTTCTTT. Translating gives CASSESGSKNTEAFF.

The CDR3 here is CASRNEGDSPFMVTGELFF. CDR3 nucleotide sequence: TGTGCCAGCCGAAATGAAGGGGACAGCCCTTTTATGGTCACCGGGGAGCTGTTTTTT. V and J are TRBV27 and TRBJ2-2, with 7 bases aligning to TRBD1. The CDR3 runs 19 residues. CDR1 and CDR2 (germline): MNHEY, SMNVEV (reference sequence). V trimming: 8 bases; J trimming: 4 bases; junction bases outside the gene matches: 22.

The gene calls are TRBV5-6 and TRBJ2-1; D call uncertain. Germline lookup yields CDR1 SGHDT and CDR2 YYEEEE. The CDR3 contains 15 residues. Deletions cut 1 base from V and 8 bases from J, with 16 bases between. The CDR3 sequence is CASSLRQARVDEQFF. The CDR3 region has the DNA TGTGCCAGCAGCTTGCGGCAAGCAAGGGTCGATGAGCAGTTCTTC.

In this sample, this clone turned up once. The sample carries other DNA sequences with the same CDR3. This chain links TRBV7-3 with TRBJ2-5; D gene ambiguous. The V gene's germline CDR1 is SGHTA and CDR2 FQGTGA. CDR3 length equals 14 residues. V dropped 2 bases and J dropped 0 bases, with 7 bases sitting between them. The CDR3 loop reads CASSLGPYQETQYF. CDR3 sequence (DNA): TGTGCCAGCAGCTTAGGACCGTACCAAGAGACCCAGTACTTC.

This chain connects TRBV5-1 to TRBJ1-2; 8 bases match TRBD1. CDR3 length: 14 residues. V shed 6 bases, J shed 4 bases, and the junction held 8 bases outside the gene matches. The V gene's germline CDR1 is SGHRS and CDR2 YFSETQ. The CDR3 loop reads CASTLDRVGYGYTF. The CDR3 nucleotides are TGCGCCAGCACCCTGGACAGGGTGGGCTATGGCTACACCTTC.

This clone was picked up one time. The chain links TRBV30 to TRBJ2-7; D may be TRBD1 (6 bases). The CDR3 sequence is 15 residues long. Looked up from germline, CDR1 is GTSNPN and CDR2 is SVGIG (reference sequence). Trimming stripped 1 base from V and 3 bases from J, with 16 bases between. The CDR3 DNA follows: TGTGCCTGGAGTGCTCCAGGGGATATTCTCTACGAGCAGTACTTC. It translates to CAWSAPGDILYEQYF.

Worth noting for this clone: One end of the junction does not line up with germline, which may come from a read error. CDR3 DNA: TGTGCCATCAGTGAGGGGACAGGGAACAATCAGCCCCAGCATTTT. As protein: CAISEGTGNNQPQHF. The chain has TRBV6-6 and TRBJ1-5; 9 bases fit TRBD1. Germline V gene data show CDR1 as MNHNY and CDR2 as SVGAGI (reference sequence). CDR3 length: 15 residues.

The rearrangement links TRBV5-1 to TRBJ2-3, with TRBD2 matching over 7 bases. Unmatched junction bases numbered 12, after V lost 3 bases and J lost 8 bases. From germline, CDR1 is SGHRS and CDR2 YFSETQ. The CDR3 runs 15 residues. The CDR3 nucleotides are TGCGCCAGCAGCTCGAGCGGGGTTCGGGATGGTACGCAGTATTTT. Amino acid sequence: CASSSSGVRDGTQYF.

Comment on this clone: The same CDR3 can be traced to other DNA sequences in this sample. The chain recombines TRBV7-9 with TRBJ2-7; D is possibly TRBD2 (6 bases). CDR3 length: 12 residues. V was clipped by 4 bases and J by 7 bases, with 11 bases between them. The germline CDR1 and CDR2 sequences are SEHNR and FQNEAQ (reference sequence). CDR3 sequence (DNA): TGTGCCAGCAGCTCGGGACTCGGGGAGCAGTACTTC. This codes for CASSSGLGEQYF.

The CDR3 region is CSVPKTKGYEQYF. The CDR3 DNA sequence: TGCAGCGTTCCCAAAACAAAGGGATACGAGCAGTACTTC. This chain links TRBV29-1 with TRBJ2-7; D is unclear. V was pared by 5 bases and J by 4 bases, with 15 bases between. This CDR3 has 13 amino acids. Germline values: CDR1 SQVTM, CDR2 ANQGSEA.

The rearrangement joins TRBV19 to TRBJ2-6; possible D gene TRBD1, 6 bases. In germline, CDR1 is LNHDA, CDR2 SQIVND (reference sequence). CDR3 length: 14 residues. The germline V and J ends were trimmed by 10 bases and 0 bases, with 10 bases remaining between them. The CDR3 DNA sequence: TGTGCCACAGGGGCCAGCTCTGGGGCCAACGTCCTGACTTTC. This sequence encodes CATGASSGANVLTF. The variable domain in full, with the rest retrieved from reference TRBV19 and TRBJ2-6, is DGGITQSPKYLFRKEGQNVTLSCEQNLNHDAMYWYRQDPGQGLRLIYYSQIVNDFQKGDIAEGYSVSREKKESFPLTVTSAQKNPTAFYLCATGASSGANVLTFGAGSRLTVL.

The rearrangement uses TRBV18 and TRBJ1-3; D might be TRBD1 (5 bases). The germline gives CDR1 KGHSH, CDR2 LQKENI. With 0 bases removed from V and 3 bases from J, the gap between germline ends came to 12 bases. This CDR3 comprises 16 residues. The CDR3 sequence is CASSPPAGRGGNTIYF. CDR3 sequence (DNA): TGTGCCAGCTCACCACCGGCGGGACGCGGTGGAAACACCATATATTTT.

The chain couples TRBV30 to TRBJ1-1; D remains ambiguous. V was cut by 3 bases and J by 0 bases, with 5 bases left in between. The germline CDR1 and CDR2 sequences are GTSNPN and SVGIG (reference sequence). The CDR3 sequence is 12 residues long. CDR3 region: CAWRHMNTEAFF. CDR3 bases: TGTGCCTGGAGGCACATGAACACTGAAGCTTTCTTT.

V usage is TRBV9 and J usage is TRBJ1-2, with D possibly matching TRBD1 (6 bases). The germline V gene encodes CDR1 SGDLS and CDR2 YYNGEE. The CDR3 runs to 14 residues. The V gene lost 1 base and the J gene lost 9 bases, with 16 bases spanning the gap. Here the CDR3 reads CASSVRAGESSYTF. The CDR3 nucleotides read TGTGCCAGCAGCGTACGGGCAGGGGAATCGAGCTACACCTTC.

This chain links TRBV5-1 with TRBJ2-7; 9 nucleotides match TRBD1. The CDR3 covers 14 residues. V was clipped by 7 bases and J by 3 bases; unmatched bases: 8. CDR1 is SGHRS, CDR2 YFSETQ, per germline. CDR3 protein: CASRPTGGIYEQYF. CDR3 bases: TGCGCCAGCCGGCCGACAGGGGGGATCTACGAGCAGTACTTC.

The chain has TRBV15 and TRBJ1-3; D unresolved. CDR1 and CDR2 (germline): LNHNV, YYDKDF (reference sequence). Trimming removed 5 bases from V and 4 bases from J, with 9 bases in between. This CDR3 comprises 13 residues. The CDR3 DNA sequence: TGTGCCACCAGCCCGACGGGAGGAAACACCATATATTTT. Translating it yields CATSPTGGNTIYF.

The chain is built from TRBV13 and TRBJ2-4; the D gene could be TRBD1 or TRBD2 (5 bases each). Germline V CDR1 and CDR2: PRHDT, FYEKMQ (reference sequence). Between the trimmed V and J ends, which lost 6 bases and 1 base, there was a span of 13 bases. CDR3 length equals 15 residues. CDR3 residues: CASRAARDAKNIQYF. CDR3 bases: TGTGCCAGCAGAGCCGCCAGGGACGCCAAAAACATTCAGTACTTC.

This clone has just one count. V is TRBV30 and J is TRBJ2-7; 7 bases align to TRBD1. The CDR3 has 12 residues. V dropped 1 base and J dropped 9; count of bases not matched to a gene: 6. Germline CDR1 is GTSNPN and CDR2 is SVGIG (reference sequence). The CDR3 region is CAWSGGGHGQYF. The CDR3 coding sequence is TGTGCCTGGAGTGGAGGGGGCCACGGGCAGTACTTC.